The 32 T cell receptor beta chains reported below all come from one sample, sequenced in a study of CD8 T cells in Susac syndrome. The authors reverse transcribed 0.5 to 1 ug RNA with random hexamers. TCRdb passed the immunoSEQ multiplex PCR reads through MiXCR, listing each CDR3 protein once. In the table there are hundreds of thousands of distinct CDR3 sequences, approximately 85% of which are singletons. The sample was CD8+ T cells from PBMCs. The receptors shown here come from a human donor with multiple sclerosis.

The chain is built from TRBV9 and TRBJ1-1; D perhaps matches TRBD1 (5 bases). The CDR3 has 14 residues. Germline assignment: CDR1 SGDLS and CDR2 YYNGEE. V lost 3 bases to trimming and J lost 4 bases, with 13 bases between them. The CDR3 bases are TGTGCCAGCAGCGGTTGGGGGGAGAGCACTGAAGCTTTCTTT. This codes for CASSGWGESTEAFF.

This clonotype was seen just once. This chain uses TRBV7-9 with TRBJ2-7; 7 bases match TRBD2. The CDR3 length is 14 residues. After removal of 5 bases from V and 3 bases from J, the junction contained 7 bases not matched to a gene. CDR1 and CDR2 from the germline V gene are SEHNR and FQNEAQ (reference sequence). The CDR3 nucleotides are TGTGCCAGCAGCGCGGCGGGGGTGCACTACGAGCAGTACTTC. Translation gives CASSAAGVHYEQYF.

This clonotype has a handful of counts. The chain has TRBV12-3 or TRBV12-4 and TRBJ2-3; D not certain. V was cut by 3 bases and J by 6 bases, with 7 bases left in between. The CDR3 contains 12 residues. The CDR3 DNA follows: TGTGCCAGCAGTTTTTCCCCTGATACGCAGTATTTT. Translated, it gives CASSFSPDTQYF.

V is TRBV30 and J is TRBJ2-7, with no clear D. This CDR3 is 13 amino acids long. The V end lost 5 bases, the J end lost 2 bases, and 13 bases lay between the germline ends. Looked up from germline, CDR1 is GTSNPN and CDR2 is SVGIG (reference sequence). This chain's CDR3 is CAWDDKEAYEQYF. CDR3 nucleotides: TGTGCCTGGGACGACAAGGAAGCCTACGAGCAGTACTTC.

The chain is built from TRBV5-5 and TRBJ2-7; D may correspond to TRBD1 or TRBD2 (5 bases each). The ends were cut back, 5 bases at V and 2 bases at J, with 14 bases in the middle. The V gene's germline CDR1 is SGHKS and CDR2 YYEKEE (reference sequence). This CDR3 is 14 amino acids long. CDR3 in DNA: TGTGCCAGCAGAGCAGCGGTAGGGGCCTACGAGCAGTACTTC. This translates into CASRAAVGAYEQYF.

The V and J genes are TRBV4-1 and TRBJ1-2, with D unclear. CDR3 length: 15 amino acids. CDR1 is MGHRA and CDR2 is YSYEKL in the germline V gene. The V and J ends lost 0 bases and 4 bases respectively, with 12 bases between them. DNA of the CDR3: TGCGCCAGCAGCCAAGATCAAGGGTCGGGCTATGGCTACACCTTC. It yields the protein CASSQDQGSGYGYTF.

This rearrangement joins TRBV7-2 to TRBJ2-7; 9 bases agree with TRBD2. The germline gives CDR1 SGHTA, CDR2 FQGNSA. V gave up 5 bases and J gave up 3 bases; unmatched junction bases: 8. The CDR3 is made up of 15 amino acids. CDR3 sequence (DNA): TGTGCCAGCAGCCCCAGGCTAGCGGGAATCTACGAGCAGTACTTC. Residues: CASSPRLAGIYEQYF. Complete variable domain (other parts from reference TRBV7-2 and TRBJ2-7): GAGVSQSPSNKVTEKGKDVELRCDPISGHTALYWYRQSLGQGLEFLIYFQGNSAPDKSGLPSDRFSAERTGGSVSTLTIQRTQQEDSAVYLCASSPRLAGIYEQYFGPGTRLTVT.

V gene TRBV10-3 combines with J gene TRBJ1-5; the D is unclear. This CDR3 is 14 amino acids long. Trimming removed 3 bases at V and 7 bases at J, with 13 bases between. The germline CDR1 and CDR2 sequences are ENHRY and SYGVKD. CDR3: CAISEGLGRQPQHF. CDR3 nucleotide sequence: TGTGCCATCAGTGAAGGTCTGGGGAGACAGCCCCAGCATTTT.

V is TRBV12-3 or TRBV12-4 and J is TRBJ2-7, with 8 bases aligning to TRBD2. The J segment lost 2 bases and the V segment lost 4 bases, leaving 7 bases of the junction unmatched. CDR3 length equals 15 residues. The DNA for the CDR3 is TGTGCCAGCAGTTACGGGGGGGCGACAACCTACGAGCAGTACTTC. Translating gives CASSYGGATTYEQYF.

This clonotype was picked up a small number of times. The J gene is TRBJ1-2, the V gene TRBV27; 7 bases are a match to TRBD1. The junction had 10 bases not matched to a gene; V was cut back by 0 bases and J by 6 bases. CDR1 and CDR2 (germline): MNHEY, SMNVEV (reference sequence). The CDR3 sequence is 16 residues long. The CDR3, as DNA: TGTGCCAGCAGTTTATCATCAGGGGGAATCGGGGATGGCTACACCTTC. Amino acid sequence: CASSLSSGGIGDGYTF.

The chain couples TRBV4-1 to TRBJ1-6; 8 nucleotides agree with TRBD1. The CDR3 contains 14 residues. V was clipped by 2 bases and J by 7 bases; unmatched bases: 1. Germline V gives CDR1 MGHRA, CDR2 YSYEKL. The DNA for the CDR3 is TGCGCCAGCAGCCAAACAGGGGGGAATTCACCCCTCCACTTT. Its translation is CASSQTGGNSPLHF.

This chain uses TRBV30 with TRBJ1-1; 9 nucleotides match TRBD1. The CDR3 is 14 residues long. The germline V gene encodes CDR1 GTSNPN and CDR2 SVGIG (reference sequence). The J segment lost 4 bases and the V segment lost 4 bases, leaving 7 bases of the junction unmatched. The CDR3 DNA is TGTGCCTGGACCACCGGGACAGGGTTCACTGAAGCTTTCTTT. Protein product: CAWTTGTGFTEAFF.

The chain links TRBV27 to TRBJ1-2; 9 nucleotides match TRBD1. V was pared by 4 bases and J by 8 bases, with 14 bases of the junction left unmatched. Germline V gives CDR1 MNHEY, CDR2 SMNVEV (reference sequence). The CDR3 contains 16 residues. CDR3 amino acids: CASSSLTTGGAGGYTF. CDR3 sequence (DNA): TGTGCCAGCAGTTCCCTAACAACAGGGGGCGCAGGCGGCTACACCTTC.

The chain employs TRBV27 and TRBJ2-1; TRBD2 matches at 7 bases. Germline V gives CDR1 MNHEY, CDR2 SMNVEV (reference sequence). The CDR3 consists of 14 residues. The junction had 3 bases not matched to a gene; V was cut back by 3 bases and J by 4 bases. The CDR3 DNA is TGTGCCAGCAGTTTGGCTAGCGGTTACAATGAGCAGTTCTTC. Protein sequence: CASSLASGYNEQFF.

The CDR3 coding sequence is TGTGCCAGCAGTCCCCCGACTAGCGGGGGCCTCCAAGAGACCCAGTACTTC. Translated: CASSPPTSGGLQETQYF. The chain has TRBV6-1 and TRBJ2-5; 12 bases match TRBD2. After removal of 5 bases from V and 1 base from J, the junction contained 8 bases not matched to a gene. Germline assignment: CDR1 MNHNS and CDR2 SASEGT. This CDR3 is built from 17 residues.

The chain couples TRBV4-1 to TRBJ1-5; no definite D call. Germline CDR1 MGHRA, CDR2 YSYEKL. This CDR3 is 15 amino acids long. V dropped 6 bases and J dropped 5 bases, with 17 bases sitting between them. CDR3 sequence (DNA): TGCGCCAGCAGTCCCAGCGGCAGGCCGGATCAGCCCCAGCATTTT. Translation: CASSPSGRPDQPQHF.

The V and J genes are TRBV29-1 and TRBJ2-1, with D possibly being TRBD1 (6 bases). The V gene's germline CDR1 is SQVTM and CDR2 ANQGSEA. The CDR3 sequence is 14 residues long. V lost 3 bases, J lost 8 bases, and 17 bases lay in between. CDR3 DNA: TGCAGCGTTGATCTGGGGGCCAGGTTCGATGAGCAGTTCTTC. Amino acids: CSVDLGARFDEQFF.

The V gene is TRBV19, the J gene TRBJ1-1; D unresolved. V lost 9 bases and J 4 bases, leaving 12 bases between the germline ends. The germline CDR1 and CDR2 sequences are LNHDA and SQIVND (reference sequence). This CDR3 is built from 12 residues. The CDR3 loop reads CASTDWGTEAFF. The DNA of the CDR3 is TGTGCCAGCACCGATTGGGGCACTGAAGCTTTCTTT.

The rearrangement uses TRBV27 and TRBJ2-1, with 8 bases lining up with TRBD2. The CDR3 runs 16 residues. Germline assignment: CDR1 MNHEY and CDR2 SMNVEV (reference sequence). With 6 bases clipped from V and 4 bases from J, the junction kept 11 bases outside the gene matches. The CDR3 protein is CASSRTPAGEYNEQFF. The CDR3 DNA reads as TGTGCCAGCAGCCGCACCCCAGCGGGAGAGTACAATGAGCAGTTCTTC.

The rearrangement links TRBV20-1 to TRBJ1-1; D is unresolved. Deletions cut 1 base from V and 5 bases from J, with 14 bases between. The V gene's germline CDR1 is DFQATT and CDR2 SNEGSKA (reference sequence). The CDR3 sequence is 14 residues long. The CDR3: CSARATRGITEAFF. The CDR3 nucleotides are TGCAGTGCTAGAGCAACGCGCGGGATAACTGAAGCTTTCTTT.

This chain links TRBV7-9 with TRBJ2-1, with D uncertain. Trimming took 2 bases from V and 8 from J, leaving 16 bases between them. CDR3 size: 15 residues. From germline, CDR1 is SEHNR and CDR2 FQNEAQ (reference sequence). CDR3 DNA: TGTGCCAGCAGCTTAAGCCCCGCCGTTGATGATGAGCAGTTCTTC. It codes for CASSLSPAVDDEQFF.

J is TRBJ2-1 and V is TRBV4-1; 9 bases agree with TRBD2. Germline trimming cut 1 base from V and 8 bases from J; bases unmatched to any gene: 6. The germline V gene encodes CDR1 MGHRA and CDR2 YSYEKL. CDR3 length: 15 amino acids. This chain's CDR3 is CASSQVASGNYEQFF. The CDR3 bases are TGCGCCAGCAGCCAAGTGGCTAGCGGGAATTATGAGCAGTTCTTC.

Of note for this clonotype: A junction end diverges from the germline sequence, so it may reflect a read error. CDR3 DNA sequence: TGCGCCAGCAGTCAAGGCTCACCTAGCACAGATACGCAGTATTTT. Amino acids: CASSQGSPSTDTQYF. This rearrangement joins TRBV4-1 to TRBJ2-3; D gene unclear. The CDR3 consists of 15 residues. CDR1 and CDR2 from the germline V gene are MGHRA and YSYEKL.

The chain carries TRBV30 and TRBJ2-7, with TRBD2 matching over 10 bases. The CDR3 is 15 amino acids. V shed 2 bases and J 2 bases; nucleotides not matched to a gene: 6. Germline V gives CDR1 GTSNPN, CDR2 SVGIG (reference sequence). The CDR3, as DNA: TGTGCCTGGAGTCTTATAGCGGGGGGCGCCTACGAGCAGTACTTC. Amino acid sequence: CAWSLIAGGAYEQYF.

The rearrangement links TRBV7-6 to TRBJ2-7; D ambiguous. V lost 5 bases and J lost 0, with 14 bases in between. This CDR3 is 15 amino acids long. Germline V gives CDR1 SGHVS, CDR2 FNYEAQ. The CDR3: CASSPLGGNSYEQYF. The DNA of the CDR3 is TGTGCCAGCAGCCCCCTTGGTGGGAACTCCTACGAGCAGTACTTC.

The chain couples TRBV5-6 to TRBJ1-6; D might be TRBD1 (5 bases). Per the germline V gene, CDR1 is SGHDT and CDR2 is YYEEEE. Trimming removed 1 base at V and 8 bases at J, with 10 bases between. This CDR3 contains 14 residues. The CDR3 coding sequence is TGTGCCAGCAGCTTGCAGGGTCTGGATTCACCCCTCCACTTT. Encoded protein: CASSLQGLDSPLHF.

The rearrangement links TRBV5-6 to TRBJ2-7; 11 bases line up with TRBD2. Germline V gives CDR1 SGHDT, CDR2 YYEEEE. CDR3 length: 14 residues. Germline trimming cut 4 bases from V and 5 bases from J; bases unmatched to any gene: 5. The CDR3 DNA sequence: TGTGCCAGCAGCGAGACTAGCGGGAACGACGAGCAGTACTTC. Its protein is CASSETSGNDEQYF.

In this sample, this clonotype turned up a few times. The rearrangement uses TRBV6-5 and TRBJ1-1; no firm D call. The CDR3 loop spans 13 amino acids. Trimming pared 2 bases from V and 5 bases from J, leaving 9 bases between. CDR1 is MNHEY and CDR2 is SVGAGI in the germline V gene. The CDR3 sequence: CASSYVEGTEAFF. CDR3 bases: TGTGCCAGCAGTTACGTGGAGGGAACTGAAGCTTTCTTT.

J is TRBJ1-1 and V is TRBV13, with D possibly TRBD1 on 5 matching bases. Trimming removed 5 bases from V and 0 bases from J, with 13 bases in between. Germline V gene sequence: CDR1 PRHDT, CDR2 FYEKMQ (reference sequence). CDR3 length: 15 amino acids. The CDR3, as DNA: TGTGCCAGCAGCCCAAACCGACAGATGAACACTGAAGCTTTCTTT. It specifies CASSPNRQMNTEAFF.

This clonotype was observed a handful of times. The chain uses TRBV2 and TRBJ2-7; 8 bases agree with TRBD1. Losses at the gene ends were 7 bases for V and 7 bases for J; bases not matched to a gene: 6. Germline CDR1 reads SNHLY; CDR2 reads FYNNEI. CDR3 length equals 12 residues. The CDR3 nucleotides read TGTGCCAGCATCGGACAGGGAATGGAGCAGTACTTC. It encodes CASIGQGMEQYF.

Here the CDR3 reads CASSTLGGPNEQFF. Written as DNA, the CDR3 is TGTGCCAGCAGTACCCTGGGAGGGCCCAATGAGCAGTTCTTC. V and J are TRBV27 and TRBJ2-1; 7 bases are shared with TRBD2. V was clipped by 5 bases and J by 6 bases; unmatched bases: 7. The CDR3 covers 14 residues. From germline, CDR1 is MNHEY and CDR2 SMNVEV (reference sequence).

The chain has TRBV23-1 and TRBJ1-1, with a weak D call TRBD1 (5 bases). TRBV23-1 is placed among ORFs of uncertain function. The V end was cut by 6 bases, the J end by 4 bases, with 15 bases between. CDR3 length: 14 residues. CDR3 residues: CASRTREGSTEAFF. For the CDR3, the DNA is TGCGCCAGCAGGACCAGGGAGGGGAGCACTGAAGCTTTCTTT.